This T cell receptor beta chain was identified during a study of CD8 T cells in Susac syndrome. This CDR3 comprises 14 residues. Per germline, CDR1 KGHSH and CDR2 LQKENI. Unmatched junction bases numbered 5, after V lost 5 bases and J lost 2 bases. After extraction with the RNeasy kit, roughly 0.45 to 1 ug of the RNA was reverse transcribed using random hexamers. TCRdb re-analysed the immunoSEQ multiplex PCR reads in MiXCR, keeping a single row per CDR3 protein. The table has fewer than 250,000 distinct CDR3 sequences, roughly 90% seen once; the top ten hold 0.1% to 0.15%. The sample taken for sequencing was CD8+ T cells from PBMCs. The chain has TRBV18 and TRBJ2-7, with TRBD1 matching over 8 bases. The sequence was collected from a human donor with multiple sclerosis. This CDR3 is CASSGPDRAYEQYF. The CDR3 DNA sequence: TGTGCCAGCTCAGGGCCGGACAGGGCCTACGAGCAGTACTTC.